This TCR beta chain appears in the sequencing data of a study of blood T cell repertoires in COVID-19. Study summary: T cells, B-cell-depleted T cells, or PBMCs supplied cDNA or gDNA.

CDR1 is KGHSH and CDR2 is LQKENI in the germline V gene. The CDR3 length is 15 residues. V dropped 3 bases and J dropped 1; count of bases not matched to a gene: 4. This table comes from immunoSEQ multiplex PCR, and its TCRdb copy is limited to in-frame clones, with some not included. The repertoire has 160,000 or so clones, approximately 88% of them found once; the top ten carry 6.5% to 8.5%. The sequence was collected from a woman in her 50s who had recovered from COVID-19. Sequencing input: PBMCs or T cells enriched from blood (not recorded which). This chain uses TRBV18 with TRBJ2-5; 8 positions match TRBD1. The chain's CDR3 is CASSPGQAAQETQYF. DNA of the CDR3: TGTGCCAGCTCACCGGGACAGGCCGCCCAAGAGACCCAGTACTTC.